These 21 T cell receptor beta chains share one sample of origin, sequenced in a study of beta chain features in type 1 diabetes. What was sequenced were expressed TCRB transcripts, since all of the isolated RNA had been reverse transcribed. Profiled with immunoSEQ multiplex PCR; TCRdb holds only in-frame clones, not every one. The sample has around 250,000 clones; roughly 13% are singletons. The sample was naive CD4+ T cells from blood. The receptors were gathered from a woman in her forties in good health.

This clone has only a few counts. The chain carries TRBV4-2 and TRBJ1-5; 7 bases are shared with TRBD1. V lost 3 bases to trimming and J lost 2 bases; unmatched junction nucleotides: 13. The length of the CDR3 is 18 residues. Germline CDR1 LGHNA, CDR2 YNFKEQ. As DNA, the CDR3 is TGTGCCAGCAGCCAGCAACAGGGGACTAGAGTGGGCAATCAGCCCCAGCATTTT. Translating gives CASSQQQGTRVGNQPQHF.

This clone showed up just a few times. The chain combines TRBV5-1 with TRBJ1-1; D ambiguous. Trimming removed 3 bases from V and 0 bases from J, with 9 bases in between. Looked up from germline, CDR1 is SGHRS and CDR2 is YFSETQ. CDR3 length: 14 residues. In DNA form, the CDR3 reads TGCGCCAGCAGCTCAGGAACCCTGAACACTGAAGCTTTCTTT. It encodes CASSSGTLNTEAFF.

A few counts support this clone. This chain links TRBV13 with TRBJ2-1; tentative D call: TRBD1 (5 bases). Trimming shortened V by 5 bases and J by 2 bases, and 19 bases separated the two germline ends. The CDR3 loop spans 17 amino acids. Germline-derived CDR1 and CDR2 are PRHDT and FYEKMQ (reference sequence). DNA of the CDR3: TGTGCCAGCAGCCCGCAAACCCAGACAGCGACCTACAATGAGCAGTTCTTC. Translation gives CASSPQTQTATYNEQFF.

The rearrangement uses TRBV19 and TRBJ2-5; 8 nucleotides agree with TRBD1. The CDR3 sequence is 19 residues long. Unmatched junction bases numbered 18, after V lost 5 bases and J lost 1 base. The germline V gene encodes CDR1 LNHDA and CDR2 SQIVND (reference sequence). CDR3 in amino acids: CASSSTFGRTGTSQETQYF. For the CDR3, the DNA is TGTGCCAGTAGTTCCACCTTCGGCAGGACAGGGACTTCCCAAGAGACCCAGTACTTC.

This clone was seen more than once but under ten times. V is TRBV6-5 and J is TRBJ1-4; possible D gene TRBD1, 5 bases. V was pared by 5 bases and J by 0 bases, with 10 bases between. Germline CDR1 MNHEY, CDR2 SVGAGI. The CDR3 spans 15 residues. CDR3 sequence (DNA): TGTGCCAGCAGTAACCCGACAGCAACTAATGAAAAACTGTTTTTT. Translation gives CASSNPTATNEKLFF.

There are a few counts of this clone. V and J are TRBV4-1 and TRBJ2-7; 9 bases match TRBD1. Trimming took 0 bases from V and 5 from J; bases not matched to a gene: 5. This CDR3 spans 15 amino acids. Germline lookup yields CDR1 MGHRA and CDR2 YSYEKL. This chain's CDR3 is CASSQEGTGRDEQYF. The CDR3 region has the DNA TGCGCCAGCAGCCAAGAGGGGACAGGGAGGGACGAGCAGTACTTC.

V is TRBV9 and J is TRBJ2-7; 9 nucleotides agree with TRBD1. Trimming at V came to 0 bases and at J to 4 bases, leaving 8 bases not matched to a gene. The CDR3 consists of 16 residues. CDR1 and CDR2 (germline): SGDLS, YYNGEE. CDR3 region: CASSVGQGVYGYEQYF. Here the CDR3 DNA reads TGTGCCAGCAGCGTAGGACAGGGGGTGTATGGGTACGAGCAGTACTTC.

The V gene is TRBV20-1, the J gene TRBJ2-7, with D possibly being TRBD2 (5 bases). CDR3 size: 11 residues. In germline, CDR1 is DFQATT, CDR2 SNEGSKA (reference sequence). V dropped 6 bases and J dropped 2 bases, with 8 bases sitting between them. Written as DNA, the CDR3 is TGCAGTGCGGCCGGGACCTACGAGCAGTACTTC. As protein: CSAAGTYEQYF.

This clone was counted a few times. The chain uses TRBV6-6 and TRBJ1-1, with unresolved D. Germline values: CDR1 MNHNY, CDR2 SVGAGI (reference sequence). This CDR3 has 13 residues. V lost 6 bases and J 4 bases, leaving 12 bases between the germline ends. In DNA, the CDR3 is TGTGCCAGCAGAGGGATAGCGAGCACTGAAGCTTTCTTT. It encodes CASRGIASTEAFF.

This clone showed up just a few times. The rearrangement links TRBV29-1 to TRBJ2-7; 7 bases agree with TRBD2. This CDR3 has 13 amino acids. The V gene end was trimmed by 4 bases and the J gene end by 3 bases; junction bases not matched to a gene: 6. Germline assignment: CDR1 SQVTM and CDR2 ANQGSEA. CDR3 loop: CSVAAGRGYEQYF. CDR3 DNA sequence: TGCAGCGTTGCTGCGGGGAGGGGCTACGAGCAGTACTTC.

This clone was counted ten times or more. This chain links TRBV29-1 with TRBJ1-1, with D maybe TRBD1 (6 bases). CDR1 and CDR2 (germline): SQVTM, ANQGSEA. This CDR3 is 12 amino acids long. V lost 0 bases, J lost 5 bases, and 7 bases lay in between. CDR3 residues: CSVEDRGTEAFF. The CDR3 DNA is TGCAGCGTTGAAGACAGGGGAACTGAAGCTTTCTTT.

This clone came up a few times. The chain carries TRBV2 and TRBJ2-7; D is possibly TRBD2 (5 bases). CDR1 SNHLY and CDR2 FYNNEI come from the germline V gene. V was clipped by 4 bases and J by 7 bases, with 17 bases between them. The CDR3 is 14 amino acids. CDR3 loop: CASSVERGTGEQYF. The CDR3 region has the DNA TGTGCCAGCAGTGTAGAACGGGGAACGGGAGAGCAGTACTTC.

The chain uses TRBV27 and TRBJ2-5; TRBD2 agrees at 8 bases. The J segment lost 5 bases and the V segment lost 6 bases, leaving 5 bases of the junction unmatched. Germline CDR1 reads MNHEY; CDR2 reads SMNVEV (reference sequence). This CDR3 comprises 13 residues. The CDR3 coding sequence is TGTGCCAGCAGGCGGGGGGCCGGGGAGACCCAGTACTTC. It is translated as CASRRGAGETQYF.

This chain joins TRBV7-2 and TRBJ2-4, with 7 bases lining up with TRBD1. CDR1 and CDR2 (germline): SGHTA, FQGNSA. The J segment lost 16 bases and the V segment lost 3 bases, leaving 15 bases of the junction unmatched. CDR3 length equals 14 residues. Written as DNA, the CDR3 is TGTGCCAGCAGCTTTAAAGGGGGCGCCGCGCTTTTATACTTC. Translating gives CASSFKGGAALLYF.

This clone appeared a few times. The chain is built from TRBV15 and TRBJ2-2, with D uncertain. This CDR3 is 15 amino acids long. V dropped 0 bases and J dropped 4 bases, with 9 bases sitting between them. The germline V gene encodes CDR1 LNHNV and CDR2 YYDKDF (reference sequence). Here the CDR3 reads CATSREVTGTGELFF. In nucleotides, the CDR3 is TGTGCCACCAGCAGAGAGGTGACTGGCACCGGGGAGCTGTTTTTT.

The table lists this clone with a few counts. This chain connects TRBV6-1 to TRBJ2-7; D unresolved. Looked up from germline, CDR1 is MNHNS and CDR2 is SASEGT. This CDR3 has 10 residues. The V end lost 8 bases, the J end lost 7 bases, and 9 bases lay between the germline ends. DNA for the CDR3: TGTGCCAGCCCCAGGTCGGAGCAGTACTTC. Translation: CASPRSEQYF.

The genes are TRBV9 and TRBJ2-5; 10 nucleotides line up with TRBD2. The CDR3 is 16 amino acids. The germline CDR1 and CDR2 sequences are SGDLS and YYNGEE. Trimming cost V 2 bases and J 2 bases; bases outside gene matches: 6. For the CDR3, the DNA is TGTGCCAGCAGCGTTAGCGGGGGGAAACTGCAAGAGACCCAGTACTTC. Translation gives CASSVSGGKLQETQYF.

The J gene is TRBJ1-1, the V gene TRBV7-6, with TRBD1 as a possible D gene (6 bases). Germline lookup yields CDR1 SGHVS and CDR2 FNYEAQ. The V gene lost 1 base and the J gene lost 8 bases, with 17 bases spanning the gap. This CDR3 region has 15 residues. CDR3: CASSLGAGHRSEAFF. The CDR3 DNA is TGTGCCAGCAGCTTAGGAGCGGGACACCGATCGGAAGCTTTCTTT.

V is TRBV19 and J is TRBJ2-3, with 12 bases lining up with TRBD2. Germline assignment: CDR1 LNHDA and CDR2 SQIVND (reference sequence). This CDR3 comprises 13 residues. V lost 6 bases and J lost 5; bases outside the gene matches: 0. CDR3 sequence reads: CASRGLAGDTQYF. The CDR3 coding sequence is TGTGCCAGTAGGGGACTAGCGGGAGATACGCAGTATTTT.

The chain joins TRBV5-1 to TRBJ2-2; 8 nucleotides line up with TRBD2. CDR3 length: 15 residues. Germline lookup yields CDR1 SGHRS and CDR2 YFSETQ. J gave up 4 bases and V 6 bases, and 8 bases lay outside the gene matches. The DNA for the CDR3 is TGCGCCAGCACCTGGCGGGGGGCCAGCACCGGGGAGCTGTTTTTT. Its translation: CASTWRGASTGELFF.

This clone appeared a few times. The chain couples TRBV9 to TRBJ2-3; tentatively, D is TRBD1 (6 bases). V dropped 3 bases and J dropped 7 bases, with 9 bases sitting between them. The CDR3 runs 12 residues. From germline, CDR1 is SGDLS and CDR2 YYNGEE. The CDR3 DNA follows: TGTGCCAGCAGCGGGGGACAACATACGCAGTATTTT. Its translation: CASSGGQHTQYF.